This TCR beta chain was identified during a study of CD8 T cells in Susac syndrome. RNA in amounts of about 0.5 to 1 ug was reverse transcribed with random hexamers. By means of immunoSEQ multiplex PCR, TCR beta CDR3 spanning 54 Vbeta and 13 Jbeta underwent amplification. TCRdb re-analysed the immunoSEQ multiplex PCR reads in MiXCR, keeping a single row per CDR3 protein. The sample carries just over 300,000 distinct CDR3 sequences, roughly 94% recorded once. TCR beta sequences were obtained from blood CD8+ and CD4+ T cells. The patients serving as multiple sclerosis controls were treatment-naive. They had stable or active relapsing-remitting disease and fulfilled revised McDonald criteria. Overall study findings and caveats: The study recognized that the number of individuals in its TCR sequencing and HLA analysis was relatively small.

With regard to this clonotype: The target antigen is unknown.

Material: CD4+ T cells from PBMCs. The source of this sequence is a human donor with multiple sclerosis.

The CDR3 loop reads CASSQVTPAGRYNEQFF. The CDR3 DNA reads as TGTGCCAGCAGCCAAGTTACCCCAGCGGGGCGGTACAATGAGCAGTTCTTC. The chain uses TRBV4-2 and TRBJ2-1; the match to TRBD2 covers 7 bases. Germline lookup yields CDR1 LGHNA and CDR2 YNFKEQ. The CDR3 totals 17 residues. V lost 1 base and J lost 4; bases outside the gene matches: 10.